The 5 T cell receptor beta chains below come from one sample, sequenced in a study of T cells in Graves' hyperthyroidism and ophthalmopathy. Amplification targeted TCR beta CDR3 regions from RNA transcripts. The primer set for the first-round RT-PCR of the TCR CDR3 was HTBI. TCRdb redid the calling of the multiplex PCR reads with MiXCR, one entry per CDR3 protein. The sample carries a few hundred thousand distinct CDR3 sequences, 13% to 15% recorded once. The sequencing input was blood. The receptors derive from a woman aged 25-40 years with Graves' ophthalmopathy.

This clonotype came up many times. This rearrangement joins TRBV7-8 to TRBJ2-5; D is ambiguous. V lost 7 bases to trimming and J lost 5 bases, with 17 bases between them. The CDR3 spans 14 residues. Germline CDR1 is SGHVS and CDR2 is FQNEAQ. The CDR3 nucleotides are TGTGCCAGCACCAGCCCCCCGCACGGGGAGACCCAGTACTTC. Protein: CASTSPPHGETQYF.

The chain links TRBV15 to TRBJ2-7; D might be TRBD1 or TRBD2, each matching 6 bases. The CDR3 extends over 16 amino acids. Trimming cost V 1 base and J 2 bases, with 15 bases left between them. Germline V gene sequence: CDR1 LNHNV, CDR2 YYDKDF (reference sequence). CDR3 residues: CATSRARGTNTYEQYF. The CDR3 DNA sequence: TGTGCCACCAGCAGAGCTCGGGGGACAAATACCTACGAGCAGTACTTC.

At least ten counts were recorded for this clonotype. CDR3 in DNA: TGTGCCAGCAGCTTAGTAGGGACAGTTGTCGAGCAGTACTTC. Its translation is CASSLVGTVVEQYF. This rearrangement joins TRBV7-8 to TRBJ2-7; TRBD1 matches 7 bases. CDR1 and CDR2 (germline): SGHVS, FQNEAQ. This CDR3 spans 14 amino acids. V dropped 1 base and J dropped 6; count of bases not matched to a gene: 6.

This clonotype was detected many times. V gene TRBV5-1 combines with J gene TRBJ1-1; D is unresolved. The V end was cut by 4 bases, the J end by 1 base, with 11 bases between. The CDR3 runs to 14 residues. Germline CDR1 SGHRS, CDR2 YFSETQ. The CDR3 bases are TGCGCCAGCAGCCTTTACAGACCGAACACTGAAGCTTTCTTT. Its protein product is CASSLYRPNTEAFF.

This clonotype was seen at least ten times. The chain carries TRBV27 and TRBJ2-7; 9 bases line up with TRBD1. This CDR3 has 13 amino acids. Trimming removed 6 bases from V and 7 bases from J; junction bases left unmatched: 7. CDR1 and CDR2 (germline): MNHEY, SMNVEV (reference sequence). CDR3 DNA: TGTGCCAGCAGGACAGGGGGGCGGAGGGAGCAGTACTTC. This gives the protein CASRTGGRREQYF.